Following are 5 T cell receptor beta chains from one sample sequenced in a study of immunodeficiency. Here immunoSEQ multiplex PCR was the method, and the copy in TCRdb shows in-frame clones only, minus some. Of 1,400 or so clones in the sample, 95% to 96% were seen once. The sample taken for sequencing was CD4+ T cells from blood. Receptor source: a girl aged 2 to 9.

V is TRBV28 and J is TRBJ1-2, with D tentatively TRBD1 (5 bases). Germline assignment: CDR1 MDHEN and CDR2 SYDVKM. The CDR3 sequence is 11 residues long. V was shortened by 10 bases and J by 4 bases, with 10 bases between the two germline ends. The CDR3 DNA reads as TGTGCCACCCGGCAGGGCTATGGCTACACCTTC. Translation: CATRQGYGYTF.

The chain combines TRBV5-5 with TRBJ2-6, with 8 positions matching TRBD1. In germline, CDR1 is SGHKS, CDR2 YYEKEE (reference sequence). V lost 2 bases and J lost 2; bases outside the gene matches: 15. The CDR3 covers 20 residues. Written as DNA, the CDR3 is TGTGCCAGCAGCTTCAGGGGGCTGGCCTCCTTAATGACTGGGGCCAACGTCCTGACTTTC. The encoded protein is CASSFRGLASLMTGANVLTF. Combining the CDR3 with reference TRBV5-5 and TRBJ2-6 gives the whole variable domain DAGVTQSPTHLIKTRGQQVTLRCSPISGHKSVSWYQQVLGQGPQFIFQYYEKEERGRGNFPDRFSARQFPNYSSELNVNALLLGDSALYLCASSFRGLASLMTGANVLTFGAGSRLTVL.

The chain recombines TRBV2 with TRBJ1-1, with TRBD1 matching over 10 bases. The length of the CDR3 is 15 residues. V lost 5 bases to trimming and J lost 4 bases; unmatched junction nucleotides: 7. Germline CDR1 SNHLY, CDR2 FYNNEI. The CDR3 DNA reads TGTGCCAGCAGTTTCCGGACAGGGGGGGCCACTGAAGCTTTCTTT. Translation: CASSFRTGGATEAFF.

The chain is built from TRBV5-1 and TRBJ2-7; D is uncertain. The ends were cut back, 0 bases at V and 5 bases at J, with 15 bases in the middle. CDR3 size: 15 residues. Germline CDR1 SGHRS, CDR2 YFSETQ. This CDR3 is CASSLDFQYVDEQYF. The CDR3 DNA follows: TGCGCCAGCAGCTTGGACTTTCAGTATGTTGACGAGCAGTACTTC.

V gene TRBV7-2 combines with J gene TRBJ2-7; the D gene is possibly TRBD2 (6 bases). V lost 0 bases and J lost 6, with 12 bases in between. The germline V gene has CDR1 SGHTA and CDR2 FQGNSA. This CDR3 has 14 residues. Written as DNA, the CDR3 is TGTGCCAGCAGCTTAGCGTGGCTAGCGCCCGAGCAGTACTTC. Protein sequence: CASSLAWLAPEQYF.